Below, 4 T cell receptor beta chains from the same sample are listed, as sequenced in a study of beta chain features in type 1 diabetes. Investigators reverse transcribed all isolated RNA, so they sequenced expressed TCRB transcripts. The data were produced by immunoSEQ multiplex PCR, yet TCRdb's version contains in-frame clones alone and is incomplete. The table records some 150,000 clones, over 8% of them present only once. The specimen sequenced was central memory CD4+ T cells from blood. These receptors all come from a woman aged 40 to 49 in good health.

This clone was detected only a few times. This chain links TRBV6-1 with TRBJ2-5, with D unresolved. Germline V CDR1 and CDR2: MNHNS, SASEGT. The length of the CDR3 is 13 residues. Trimming stripped 8 bases from V and 5 bases from J, with 15 bases between. CDR3 in amino acids: CASPPGGKETQYF. CDR3 nucleotides: TGTGCCAGCCCCCCGGGTGGTAAGGAGACCCAGTACTTC.

The chain uses TRBV5-1 and TRBJ2-7; a weak D match, TRBD1 (5 bases). Germline CDR1 and CDR2: SGHRS and YFSETQ. This CDR3 is built from 13 residues. The V gene lost 7 bases and the J gene lost 7 bases, with 18 bases spanning the gap. The CDR3 DNA is TGCGCCAGCTCCCCTGGGGCATCTCAAGAGCAGTACTTC. Residues: CASSPGASQEQYF. The variable domain in full, completed from reference TRBV5-1 and TRBJ2-7, reads KAGVTQTPRYLIKTRGQQVTLSCSPISGHRSVSWYQQTPGQGLQFLFEYFSETQRNKGNFPGRFSGRQFSNSRSEMNVSTLELGDSALYLCASSPGASQEQYFGPGTRLTVT.

In this sample, this clone turned up a few times. The chain recombines TRBV18 with TRBJ2-3; no firm D call. V was trimmed by 4 bases and J by 5 bases, leaving 4 bases between them. From germline, CDR1 is KGHSH and CDR2 LQKENI. CDR3 length: 11 amino acids. Here the CDR3 reads CASSLLDTQYF. CDR3 bases: TGTGCCAGCTCACTATTAGATACGCAGTATTTT.

J is TRBJ1-4 and V is TRBV15; 10 bases fit TRBD1. V dropped 5 bases and J dropped 4; count of bases not matched to a gene: 13. This CDR3 contains 18 residues. Germline values: CDR1 LNHNV, CDR2 YYDKDF (reference sequence). CDR3 amino acids: CATSPSRDRGRLNEKLFF. As DNA, the CDR3 is TGTGCCACCAGCCCGTCCCGGGACAGGGGTCGGCTTAATGAAAAACTGTTTTTT.